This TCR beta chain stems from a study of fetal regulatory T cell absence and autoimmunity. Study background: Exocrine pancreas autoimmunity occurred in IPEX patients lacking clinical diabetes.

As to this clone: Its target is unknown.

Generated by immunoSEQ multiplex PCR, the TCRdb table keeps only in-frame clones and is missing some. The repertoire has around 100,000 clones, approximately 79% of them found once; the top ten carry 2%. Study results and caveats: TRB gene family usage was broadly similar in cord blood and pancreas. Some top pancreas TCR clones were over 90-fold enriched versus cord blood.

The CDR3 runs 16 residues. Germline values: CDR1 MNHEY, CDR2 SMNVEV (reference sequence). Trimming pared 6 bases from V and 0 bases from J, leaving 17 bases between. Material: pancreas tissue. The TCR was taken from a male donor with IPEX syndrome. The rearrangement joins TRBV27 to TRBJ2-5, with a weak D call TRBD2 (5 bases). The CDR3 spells CASRSGRGLYQETQYF. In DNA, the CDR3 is TGTGCCAGCAGATCCGGGCGCGGGTTGTACCAAGAGACCCAGTACTTC.